These T cell receptor beta chains were read from a single sample in a study of T-cell memory formation after mild COVID-19. Via MiXCR, TCRdb re-called the 5' RACE reads, giving one row per CDR3 protein. The table shows about 27,000 distinct CDR3 sequences, with just under 7.5% occurring only once. Sequencing input: PBMCs or a T cell subset sorted from them (not recorded which). Every receptor here comes from an adult woman who had mild COVID-19 (a few samples of this study predate the infection). Cell type and time point are not known. Both conserved end residues are part of each CDR3. Fields, in order: D gene, V gene, J gene, clone size, CDR3 protein, CDR3 DNA. D genes are given only for firm matches. Only part of the rows carry a size: once, few, many, or a class if the clone is expanded.

NA	TRBV11-2	TRBJ2-5	many	CASRRLGETQYF	TGTGCCAGCAGGCGGCTTGGAGAGACCCAGTACTTC
NA	TRBV4-2	TRBJ2-4	many	CASSQDEGAKNIQYF	TGTGCCAGCAGCCAAGATGAGGGTGCCAAAAACATTCAGTACTTC
NA	TRBV7-2	TRBJ1-6	NA	CASSLAGLNSPLHF	TGTGCCAGCAGCTTAGCAGGGCTAAATTCACCCCTCCACTTT
TRBD1	TRBV20-1	TRBJ2-7	many	CSAPPGQGKRAHYEQYF	TGCAGTGCCCCACCGGGACAGGGGAAAAGGGCCCACTACGAGCAGTACTTC
TRBD2	TRBV20-1	TRBJ2-1	many	CSAREMAGGLNEQFF	TGCAGTGCTAGAGAGATGGCGGGGGGGTTAAATGAGCAGTTCTTC
NA	TRBV15	TRBJ1-5	NA	CATSRGGEQPQHF	TGTGCCACCAGCAGAGGGGGGGAACAGCCCCAGCATTTT
NA	TRBV24-1	TRBJ1-1	many	CATSGLNTEAFF	TGTGCCACCAGTGGACTGAACACTGAAGCTTTCTTT
TRBD2	TRBV4-2	TRBJ2-1	many	CASSSGLAPGGQFF	TGTGCCAGCAGCTCGGGACTAGCGCCCGGAGGGCAGTTCTTC
TRBD2	TRBV7-2	TRBJ2-5	NA	CASSLSTTGQGGKTQYF	TGTGCCAGCAGCCTATCTACAACTGGGCAGGGAGGGAAGACCCAGTACTTC
NA	TRBV12-3/TRBV12-4	TRBJ2-1	many	CASSLNPRRWSEQFF	TGTGCCAGCAGTTTAAACCCCCGTAGGTGGTCGGAGCAGTTCTTC